This T cell receptor beta chain appears in the sequencing data of a study of T cells in Graves' hyperthyroidism and ophthalmopathy. Study results and limitations: Classification by a 13 V-J model distinguished ophthalmopathy from stable hyperthyroidism. Blood held most thyroid clonotypes expanded above 0.001 frequency.

This clonotype was detected ten times or more. Its cognate antigen is unknown. The source material, RNA transcripts, was used to amplify TCR beta CDR3 regions. RT-PCR in the first round (using the HTBI primer set) targeted the TCR CDR3. MiXCR, applied by TCRdb to the multiplex PCR reads, yields one record per CDR3 protein. The sample carries about 380,000 distinct CDR3 sequences, approximately 15% recorded once. Hyperthyroidism had been newly diagnosed in patients aged 18 to 65, and its duration was under 2 months. PBMCs came from 10 ml fresh peripheral blood. Germline-derived CDR1 and CDR2 are SGHVS and FNYEAQ. The germline V and J ends were trimmed by 8 bases and 3 bases, with 17 bases remaining between them. The CDR3 has 15 residues.

The sequence came from a woman aged 55-70 years with Graves' hyperthyroidism. The chain combines TRBV7-6 with TRBJ1-5; no firm D call. Specimen: blood. The CDR3, as DNA: TGTGCCAGCTCTACGGACCCCCGACACAATCAGCCCCAGCATTTT. Protein product: CASSTDPRHNQPQHF.